The rows below give T cell receptor beta chains drawn from one sample of a study of OX40 agonist ivuxolimab in advanced cancers. Clones were sequenced by immunoSEQ multiplex PCR, and TCRdb holds only the in-frame ones, with some missing. This sample carries tens of thousands of clones, 85% to 95% of them seen once, and the ten largest clones take 13% to 15%. Sequenced here: CD4+ or CD8+ T cells sorted from blood, sampled in a trial of the OX40 agonist ivuxolimab. The receptors here all came from an adult with an advanced solid tumor such as melanoma, head and neck, liver or kidney cancer. Both conserved end residues are part of each CDR3. The D gene is left open where the match is weak. Only part of the rows carry a size: once, few, many, or a class if the clone is expanded.

CDR3 length	D gene	V gene	clone size	J gene	CDR3 DNA	CDR3 protein
14	TRBD1	TRBV19	-	TRBJ1-2	TGTGCCAGTAGTCCCGGGACAGGGGGCGGCGGCTACACCTTC	CASSPGTGGGGYTF
16	-	TRBV19	once	TRBJ1-4	TGTGCCAGTAGTATAGAGCCAGGGACGGCTAATGAAAAACTGTTTTTT	CASSIEPGTANEKLFF
15	-	TRBV6-1	-	TRBJ2-7	TGTGCCAGCAGTGCCTTGCCGGACAGCTCCTACGAGCAGTACTTC	CASSALPDSSYEQYF
14	TRBD1	TRBV4-3	once	TRBJ1-4	TGCGCCAGCAGCCACGGGACAGGGATTGAAAAACTGTTTTTT	CASSHGTGIEKLFF
16	-	TRBV19	-	TRBJ2-5	TGTGCCAGTAGTATAGTCGGGGAGAAGAGGCAAGAGACCCAGTACTTC	CASSIVGEKRQETQYF
15	-	TRBV10-3	-	TRBJ2-2	TGTGCCATCAGTGAAGAGGGTACGGACACCGGGGAGCTGTTTTTT	CAISEEGTDTGELFF
15	-	TRBV13	-	TRBJ2-2	TGTGCCAGCAGCTTCGTAGCGGTGAACACCGGGGAGCTGTTTTTT	CASSFVAVNTGELFF
15	TRBD1	TRBV19	-	TRBJ1-2	TGTGCCAGTAGTACCGGGACAGGGGGTTCTAGAGGCTACACCTTC	CASSTGTGGSRGYTF
15	-	TRBV10-2	-	TRBJ2-2	TGCGCCAGCAGTGACTTTGTCAGTCCGACCGGGGAGCTGTTTTTT	CASSDFVSPTGELFF
13	TRBD1	TRBV6-5	once	TRBJ1-1	TGTGCCAGCAGTTCAGGGGGGAGCACTGAAGCTTTCTTT	CASSSGGSTEAFF
12	-	TRBV27	-	TRBJ2-7	TGTGCCAGCAGCATGGACTACCACGAGCAGTACTTC	CASSMDYHEQYF
14	-	TRBV7-9	-	TRBJ1-1	TGTGCCAGCAGCTTAGTACCTATGAACACTGAAGCTTTCTTT	CASSLVPMNTEAFF
16	-	TRBV18	-	TRBJ1-1	TGTGCCAGCTCACCGGTTGGGGGGCTGTTGGACACTGAAGCTTTCTTT	CASSPVGGLLDTEAFF
14	-	TRBV27	-	TRBJ2-1	TGTGCCAGCAGTTTAGGCGGTAGCTACAATGAGCAGTTCTTC	CASSLGGSYNEQFF
17	-	TRBV25-1	-	TRBJ1-4	TGTGCCAGCAGTATTGAGGGATCCGACTCATGGGGTGAAAAACTGTTTTTT	CASSIEGSDSWGEKLFF
12	-	TRBV28	-	TRBJ2-7	TGTGCCAGCAGCCAATCCGGTTACGAGCAGTACTTC	CASSQSGYEQYF
15	TRBD2	TRBV28	-	TRBJ2-4	TGTGCCAGCAAGGGAGGGCCCCAGGCCAAAAACATTCAGTACTTC	CASKGGPQAKNIQYF
16	-	TRBV7-9	-	TRBJ2-3	TGTGCCAGCAGCACCCGGACCCTTGCGGGCACAGATACGCAGTATTTT	CASSTRTLAGTDTQYF
15	TRBD1	TRBV7-9	-	TRBJ2-7	TGTGCCAGCAGCTTCCCGGACAGGGGTAAGGGCGAGCAGTACTTC	CASSFPDRGKGEQYF
12	-	TRBV9	medium-sized	TRBJ1-1	TGTGCCAGCAGCGTAGGTACAGGGAAAGCTTTCTTT	CASSVGTGKAFF
14	-	TRBV6-6	-	TRBJ2-2	TGTGCCAGCAGTCGGAGGTTTCTGACCGGGGAGCTGTTTTTT	CASSRRFLTGELFF
12	-	TRBV19	-	TRBJ2-1	TGTGCCAGTGGATGGGGGGACAATGAGCAGTTCTTC	CASGWGDNEQFF
14	-	TRBV6-1	-	TRBJ2-1	TGTGCCAGCAGTGAGGGCGACTCCTACAATGAGCAGTTCTTC	CASSEGDSYNEQFF
16	-	TRBV5-1	-	TRBJ2-7	TGCGCCAGCAGCTTGAGTCCCGCCGGTGGTTCCTACGAGCAGTACTTC	CASSLSPAGGSYEQYF
12	-	TRBV2	-	TRBJ2-3	TGTGCCAGCAGGGCACCTCCAGATACGCAGTATTTT	CASRAPPDTQYF
15	-	TRBV5-1	-	TRBJ2-3	TGCGCCAGCAGCTCTACTGGAGGGGGCACAGATACGCAGTATTTT	CASSSTGGGTDTQYF
14	TRBD2	TRBV30	once	TRBJ2-1	TGTGCCTGGGACGGGACTAGGACCTACAATGAGCAGTTCTTC	CAWDGTRTYNEQFF
15	-	TRBV4-2	-	TRBJ2-7	TGTGCCAGCAGCCAAGAAGGGACTTCCGGCTACGAGCAGTACTTC	CASSQEGTSGYEQYF